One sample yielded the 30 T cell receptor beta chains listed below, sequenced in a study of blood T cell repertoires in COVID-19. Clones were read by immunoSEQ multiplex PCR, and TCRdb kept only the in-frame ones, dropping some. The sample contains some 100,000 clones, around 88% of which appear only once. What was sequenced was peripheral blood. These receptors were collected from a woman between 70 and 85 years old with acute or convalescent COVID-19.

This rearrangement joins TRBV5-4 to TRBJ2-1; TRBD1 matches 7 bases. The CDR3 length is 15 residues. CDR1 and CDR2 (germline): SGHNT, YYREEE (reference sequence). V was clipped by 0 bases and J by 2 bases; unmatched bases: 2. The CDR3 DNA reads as TGTGCCAGCAGCTTGGTGACAGGGCCCTACAATGAGCAGTTCTTC. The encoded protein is CASSLVTGPYNEQFF.

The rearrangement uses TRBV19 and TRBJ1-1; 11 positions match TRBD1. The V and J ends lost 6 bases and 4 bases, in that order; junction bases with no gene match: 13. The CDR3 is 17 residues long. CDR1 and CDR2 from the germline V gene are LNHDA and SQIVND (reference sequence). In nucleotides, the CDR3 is TGTGCCAGTAGGAAAAGAATGACCGGGACAGGGGGCACTGAAGCTTTCTTT. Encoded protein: CASRKRMTGTGGTEAFF.

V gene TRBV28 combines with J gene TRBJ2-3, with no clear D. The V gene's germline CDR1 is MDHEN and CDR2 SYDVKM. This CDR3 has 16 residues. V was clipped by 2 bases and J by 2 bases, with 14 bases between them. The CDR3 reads CASSLDGLRITDTQYF. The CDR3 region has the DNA TGTGCCAGCAGTTTAGATGGTTTGCGGATCACAGATACGCAGTATTTT.

CDR3 protein: CASSEGPIDGYGYTF. CDR3 coding DNA: TGTGCCAGCAGTGAAGGGCCCATTGATGGCTATGGCTACACCTTC. The chain recombines TRBV2 with TRBJ1-2; D gene unclear. Germline CDR1 and CDR2: SNHLY and FYNNEI. With 1 base removed from V and 4 bases from J, the gap between germline ends came to 13 bases. The CDR3 covers 15 residues. Looking up the rest from reference TRBV2 and TRBJ1-2 gives the full variable domain: EPEVTQTPSHQVTQMGQEVILRCVPISNHLYFYWYRQILGQKVEFLVSFYNNEISEKSEIFDDQFSVERPDGSNFTLKIRSTKLEDSAMYFCASSEGPIDGYGYTFGSGTRLTVV.

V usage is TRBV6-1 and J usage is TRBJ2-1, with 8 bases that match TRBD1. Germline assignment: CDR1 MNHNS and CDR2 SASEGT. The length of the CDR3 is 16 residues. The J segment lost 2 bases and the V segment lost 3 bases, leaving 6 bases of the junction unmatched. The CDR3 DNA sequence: TGTGCCAGCAGTGACCAACCGGGACAGGCCTACAATGAGCAGTTCTTC. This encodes CASSDQPGQAYNEQFF.

The CDR3 DNA reads as TGTGCCAGCTCACCTCAGGGCGTCTACGAGCAGTACTTC. Amino acid sequence: CASSPQGVYEQYF. The V gene is TRBV18, the J gene TRBJ2-7, with TRBD1 as a possible D gene (5 bases). V was trimmed by 3 bases and J by 3 bases, leaving 9 bases between them. Germline values: CDR1 KGHSH, CDR2 LQKENI. The CDR3 contains 13 residues.

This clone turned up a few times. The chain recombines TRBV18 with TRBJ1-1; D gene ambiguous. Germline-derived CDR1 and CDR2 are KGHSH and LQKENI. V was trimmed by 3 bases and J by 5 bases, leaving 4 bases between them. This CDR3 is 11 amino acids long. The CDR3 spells CASSPNTEAFF. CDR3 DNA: TGTGCCAGCTCACCCAATACTGAAGCTTTCTTT.

In nucleotides, the CDR3 is TGTGCCAGCAGTGAAGTCGGACAGGGATCATATGGCTACACCTTC. Translating it yields CASSEVGQGSYGYTF. This chain connects TRBV6-1 to TRBJ1-2, with 8 positions matching TRBD1. The CDR3 has 15 amino acids. Germline V CDR1 and CDR2: MNHNS, SASEGT. The ends lost 1 base at V and 5 bases at J; junction bases unmatched: 6.

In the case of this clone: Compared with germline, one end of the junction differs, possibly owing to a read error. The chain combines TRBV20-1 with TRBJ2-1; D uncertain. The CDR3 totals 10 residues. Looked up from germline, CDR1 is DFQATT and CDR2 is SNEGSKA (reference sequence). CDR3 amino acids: CSASHLGSLF. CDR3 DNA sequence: TGCAGTGCTAGCCACCTAGGATCCCTCTTC.

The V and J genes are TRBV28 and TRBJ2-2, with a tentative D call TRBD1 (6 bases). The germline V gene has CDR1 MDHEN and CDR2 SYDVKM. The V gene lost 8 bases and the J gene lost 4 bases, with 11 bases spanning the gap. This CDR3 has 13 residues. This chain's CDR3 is CASAPGVTGELFF. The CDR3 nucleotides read TGTGCCAGCGCCCCAGGGGTCACCGGGGAGCTGTTTTTT.

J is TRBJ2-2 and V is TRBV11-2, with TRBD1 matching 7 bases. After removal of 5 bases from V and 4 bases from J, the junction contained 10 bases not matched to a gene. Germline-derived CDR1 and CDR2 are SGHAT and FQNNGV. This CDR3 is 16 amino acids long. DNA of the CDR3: TGTGCCAGCAGCCCCAGGACAGGCACGTCCACCGGGGAGCTGTTTTTT. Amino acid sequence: CASSPRTGTSTGELFF.

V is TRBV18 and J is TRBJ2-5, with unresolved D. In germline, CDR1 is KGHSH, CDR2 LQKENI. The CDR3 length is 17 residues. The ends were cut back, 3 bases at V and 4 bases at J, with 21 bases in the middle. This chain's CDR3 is CASSPPGSSLARETQYF. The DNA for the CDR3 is TGTGCCAGCTCACCGCCTGGGTCGAGTTTGGCTAGAGAGACCCAGTACTTC.

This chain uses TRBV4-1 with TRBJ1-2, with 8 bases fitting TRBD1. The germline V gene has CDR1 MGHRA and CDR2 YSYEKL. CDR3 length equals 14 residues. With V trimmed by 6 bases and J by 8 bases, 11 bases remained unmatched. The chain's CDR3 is CASSPLAGGWGYTF. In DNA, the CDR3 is TGCGCCAGCAGTCCACTTGCAGGGGGCTGGGGCTACACCTTC.

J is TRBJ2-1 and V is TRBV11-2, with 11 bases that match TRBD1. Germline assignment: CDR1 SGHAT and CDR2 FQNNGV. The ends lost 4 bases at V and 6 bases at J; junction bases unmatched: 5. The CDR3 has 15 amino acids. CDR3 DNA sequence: TGTGCCAGCAGCTCAGCGGGACAGGGGGGCAATGAGCAGTTCTTC. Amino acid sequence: CASSSAGQGGNEQFF. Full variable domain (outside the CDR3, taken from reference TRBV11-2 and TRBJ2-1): EAGVAQSPRYKIIEKRQSVAFWCNPISGHATLYWYQQILGQGPKLLIQFQNNGVVDDSQLPKDRFSAERLKGVDSTLKIQPAKLEDSAVYLCASSSAGQGGNEQFFGPGTRLTVL.

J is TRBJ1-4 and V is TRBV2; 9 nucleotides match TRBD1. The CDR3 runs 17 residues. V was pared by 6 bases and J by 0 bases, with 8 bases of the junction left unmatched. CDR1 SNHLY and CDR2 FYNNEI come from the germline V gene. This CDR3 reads CASRRGGQGPTNEKLFF. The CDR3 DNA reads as TGTGCCAGCAGGAGGGGGGGACAGGGACCAACTAATGAAAAACTGTTTTTT.

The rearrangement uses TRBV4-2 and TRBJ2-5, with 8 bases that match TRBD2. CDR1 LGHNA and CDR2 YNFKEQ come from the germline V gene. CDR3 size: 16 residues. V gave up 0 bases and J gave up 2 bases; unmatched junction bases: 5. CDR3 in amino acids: CASSQDWRGEQETQYF. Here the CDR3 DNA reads TGTGCCAGCAGCCAAGATTGGCGGGGGGAACAAGAGACCCAGTACTTC.

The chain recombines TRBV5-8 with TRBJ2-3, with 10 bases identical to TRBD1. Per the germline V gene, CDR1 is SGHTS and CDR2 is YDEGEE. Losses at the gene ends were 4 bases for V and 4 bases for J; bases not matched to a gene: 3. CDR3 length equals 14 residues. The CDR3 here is CASSPGTGADTQYF. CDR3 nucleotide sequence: TGTGCCAGCAGCCCCGGGACAGGGGCAGATACGCAGTATTTT. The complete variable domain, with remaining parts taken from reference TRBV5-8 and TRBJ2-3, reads EAGVTQSPTHLIKTRGQQATLRCSPISGHTSVYWYQQALGLGLQFLLWYDEGEERNRGNFPPRFSGRQFPNYSSELNVNALELEDSALYLCASSPGTGADTQYFGPGTRLTVL.

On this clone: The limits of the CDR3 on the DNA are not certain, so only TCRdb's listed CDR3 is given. The CDR3: CASTSADYEQYF. J is TRBJ2-7 and V is TRBV19; TRBD2 is the table's D call, not checked against the DNA. The CDR3 is 12 amino acids long, termini counted. Germline V gene lookup returns CDR1 LNHDA and CDR2 SQIVND (reference sequence).

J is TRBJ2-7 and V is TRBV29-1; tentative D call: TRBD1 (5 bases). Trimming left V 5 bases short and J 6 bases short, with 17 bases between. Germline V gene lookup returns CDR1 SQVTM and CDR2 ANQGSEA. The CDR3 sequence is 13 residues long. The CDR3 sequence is CSVSPGQASEQYF. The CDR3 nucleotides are TGCAGCGTTTCTCCCGGACAAGCCTCCGAGCAGTACTTC.

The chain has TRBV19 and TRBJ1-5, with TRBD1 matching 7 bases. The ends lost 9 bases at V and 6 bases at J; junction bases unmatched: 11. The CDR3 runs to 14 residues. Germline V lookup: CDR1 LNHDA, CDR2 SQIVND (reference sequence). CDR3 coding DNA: TGTGCCAGCCGGAGCGAGACAGGGTCTCAGCCCCAGCATTTT. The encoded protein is CASRSETGSQPQHF.

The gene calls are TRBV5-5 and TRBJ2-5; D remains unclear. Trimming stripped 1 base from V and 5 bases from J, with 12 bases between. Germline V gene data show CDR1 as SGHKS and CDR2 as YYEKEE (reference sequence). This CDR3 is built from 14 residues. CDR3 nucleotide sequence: TGTGCCAGCAGCTTGCCCCCCCCGGTCGAGACCCAGTACTTC. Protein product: CASSLPPPVETQYF.

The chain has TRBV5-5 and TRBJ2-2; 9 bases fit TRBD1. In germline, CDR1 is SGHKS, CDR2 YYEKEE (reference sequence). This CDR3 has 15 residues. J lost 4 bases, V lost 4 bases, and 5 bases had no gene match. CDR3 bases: TGTGCCAGCAGCAAGGGACAGGGAGTCACCGGGGAGCTGTTTTTT. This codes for CASSKGQGVTGELFF.

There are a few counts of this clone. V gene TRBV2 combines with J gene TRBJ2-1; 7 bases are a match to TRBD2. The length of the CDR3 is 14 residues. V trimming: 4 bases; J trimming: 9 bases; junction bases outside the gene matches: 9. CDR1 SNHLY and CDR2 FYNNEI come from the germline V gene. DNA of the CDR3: TGTGCCAGCAGTGGGAGGGAGGGCCATGGTGAGCAGTTCTTC. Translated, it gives CASSGREGHGEQFF. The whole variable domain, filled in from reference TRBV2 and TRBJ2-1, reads EPEVTQTPSHQVTQMGQEVILRCVPISNHLYFYWYRQILGQKVEFLVSFYNNEISEKSEIFDDQFSVERPDGSNFTLKIRSTKLEDSAMYFCASSGREGHGEQFFGPGTRLTVL.

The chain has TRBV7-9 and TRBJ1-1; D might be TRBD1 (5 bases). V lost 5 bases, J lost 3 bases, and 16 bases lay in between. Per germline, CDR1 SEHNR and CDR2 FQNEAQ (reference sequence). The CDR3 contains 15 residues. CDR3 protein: CASSHHPGGDTEAFF. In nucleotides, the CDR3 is TGTGCCAGCAGCCATCATCCCGGAGGGGACACTGAAGCTTTCTTT.

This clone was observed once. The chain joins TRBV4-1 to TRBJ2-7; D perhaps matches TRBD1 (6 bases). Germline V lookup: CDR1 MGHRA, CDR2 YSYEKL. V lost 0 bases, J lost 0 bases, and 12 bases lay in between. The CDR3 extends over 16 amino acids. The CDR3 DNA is TGCGCCAGCAGCCAAGATATCGCAGGGGCCTCCTACGAGCAGTACTTC. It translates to CASSQDIAGASYEQYF.

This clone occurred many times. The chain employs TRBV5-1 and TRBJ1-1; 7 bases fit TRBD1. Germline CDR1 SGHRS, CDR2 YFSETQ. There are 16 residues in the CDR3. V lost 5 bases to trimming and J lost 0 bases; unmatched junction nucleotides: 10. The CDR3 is CASRKQGTRLNTEAFF. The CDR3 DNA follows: TGCGCCAGCAGAAAACAGGGGACCCGATTGAACACTGAAGCTTTCTTT.

Here the CDR3 reads CASSPQVKVGELFF. Here the CDR3 DNA reads TGTGCCAGTAGTCCCCAGGTTAAAGTCGGGGAGCTGTTTTTT. The V gene is TRBV19, the J gene TRBJ2-2, with D unclear. The germline V gene has CDR1 LNHDA and CDR2 SQIVND (reference sequence). V was shortened by 5 bases and J by 7 bases, with 14 bases between the two germline ends. CDR3 size: 14 residues.

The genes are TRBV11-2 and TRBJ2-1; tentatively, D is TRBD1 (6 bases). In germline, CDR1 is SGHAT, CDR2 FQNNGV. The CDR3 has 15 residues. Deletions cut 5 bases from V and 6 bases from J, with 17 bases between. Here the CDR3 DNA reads TGTGCCAGCAGCCCCCGCCAGGGACAAGGCAATGAGCAGTTCTTC. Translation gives CASSPRQGQGNEQFF.

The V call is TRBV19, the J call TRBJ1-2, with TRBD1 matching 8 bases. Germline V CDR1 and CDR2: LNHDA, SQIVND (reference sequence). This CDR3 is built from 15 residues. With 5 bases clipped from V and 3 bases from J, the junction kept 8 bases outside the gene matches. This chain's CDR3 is CASSLGTGFDYGYTF. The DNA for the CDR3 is TGTGCCAGTAGTCTGGGGACAGGATTTGACTATGGCTACACCTTC.

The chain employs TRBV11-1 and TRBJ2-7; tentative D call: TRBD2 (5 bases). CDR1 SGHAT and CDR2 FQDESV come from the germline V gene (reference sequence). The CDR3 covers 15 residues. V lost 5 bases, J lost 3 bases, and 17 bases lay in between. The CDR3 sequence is CASSNSGSSDYEQYF. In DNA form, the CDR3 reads TGTGCCAGCAGCAACAGCGGTTCCTCCGACTACGAGCAGTACTTC.